Listed below are T cell receptor beta chains from one sample, sequenced in a study of blood T cell repertoires in COVID-19. Clones were read by immunoSEQ multiplex PCR, and TCRdb kept only the in-frame ones, dropping some. This table holds fewer than 300,000 clones, roughly 84% found once. The sequenced sample consisted of peripheral blood. The source is a woman aged 18 to 35 with acute or convalescent COVID-19. The CDR3 runs from the conserved cysteine through the conserved F or W. The order of the fields is V gene, J gene, clone size, D gene, CDR3 protein, CDR3 DNA. D genes are given only for firm matches. Clone size is not always given. Where it is, it says once, few, many or a class for expanded clones.

V: TRBV6-5
J: TRBJ2-1
size: NA
D: NA
CDR3: CASSYSAGSSLEQFF
DNA: TGTGCCAGCAGTTACTCGGCGGGGTCGTCGCTTGAGCAGTTCTTC

V: TRBV7-2
J: TRBJ2-3
size: NA
D: TRBD1
CDR3: CASSLMVGTGGADTQYF
DNA: TGTGCCAGCAGCTTAATGGTTGGGACAGGTGGGGCAGATACGCAGTATTTT

V: TRBV4-3
J: TRBJ2-1
size: NA
D: TRBD2
CDR3: CASSQEVLAGAVEQFF
DNA: TGCGCCAGCAGCCAAGAAGTCCTAGCGGGAGCTGTTGAGCAGTTCTTC

V: TRBV9
J: TRBJ1-4
size: NA
D: TRBD1
CDR3: CASSERQGYGATTNEKLFF
DNA: TGTGCCAGCAGCGAACGACAGGGGTACGGGGCAACAACTAATGAAAAACTGTTTTTT

V: TRBV7-9
J: TRBJ2-1
size: once
D: TRBD1
CDR3: CASSLGSLRGQRTNNEQFF
DNA: TGTGCCAGCAGCTTAGGGTCCCTAAGGGGGCAGCGGACAAACAATGAGCAGTTCTTC

V: TRBV29-1
J: TRBJ2-5
size: NA
D: TRBD1
CDR3: CSVRDRGLQETQYF
DNA: TGCAGCGTGAGGGACAGGGGGCTCCAAGAGACCCAGTACTTC

V: TRBV6-6
J: TRBJ2-2
size: few
D: TRBD1
CDR3: CASSHRGQGLWGSTGELFF
DNA: TGTGCCAGCAGTCATCGGGGACAGGGTCTTTGGGGGTCGACCGGGGAGCTGTTTTTT

V: TRBV6-6
J: TRBJ1-4
size: NA
D: NA
CDR3: CASTFLRREKLFF
DNA: TGTGCCAGCACCTTCTTGCGCCGTGAAAAACTGTTTTTT

V: TRBV15
J: TRBJ1-2
size: NA
D: TRBD1
CDR3: CATSRGGQGSGYGYTF
DNA: TGTGCCACCAGCAGAGGAGGACAGGGGAGCGGCTATGGCTACACCTTC

V: TRBV21-1
J: TRBJ2-7
size: NA
D: NA
CDR3: CASSKARKIYRGAYEQYF
DNA: TGTGCCAGCAGCAAAGCGAGAAAAATCTACCGTGGTGCGTACGAGCAGTACTTC

V: TRBV7-9
J: TRBJ2-7
size: NA
D: NA
CDR3: CASSPRGDWGSYEQYF
DNA: TGTGCCAGCAGCCCCAGGGGGGACTGGGGGTCCTACGAGCAGTACTTC

V: TRBV5-1
J: TRBJ2-2
size: NA
D: TRBD2
CDR3: CASSLTAGGPGELFF
DNA: TGCGCCAGCAGCTTGACGGCGGGAGGGCCCGGGGAGCTGTTTTTT

V: TRBV19
J: TRBJ1-6
size: NA
D: TRBD1
CDR3: CASSTSGTGKSPLHF
DNA: TGTGCCAGTAGTACCAGCGGGACAGGGAAATCACCCCTCCACTTT